The rows below give T cell receptor beta chains drawn from one sample of a study of cytotoxic CD8 clonotypes in ibrutinib-treated CLL. Here immunoSEQ multiplex PCR was the method, and the copy in TCRdb shows in-frame clones only, minus some. The sample records more than 200,000 clones, around three quarters being singletons. The specimen comprised PBMCs, sampled after 24 months of ibrutinib treatment. These receptors were obtained from a human donor with chronic lymphocytic leukemia. Each CDR3 is given with its conserved first and last residue. The D gene is left open where the match is weak. A clone size is listed for some rows: how often the clone was seen (once, few, many), or a class if it is expanded.

TRBJ2-1 | . | TRBV6-5 | TRBD1 | TGTGCCAGCAGTACCCAGGGGGCGATAAACAATGAGCAGTTCTTC | CASSTQGAINNEQFF
TRBJ1-2 | many | TRBV18 | . | TGTGCCAGCTCAGACACCGTGGGGTATGGCTACACCTTC | CASSDTVGYGYTF
TRBJ2-1 | . | TRBV5-4 | . | TGTGCCAGCAGCTTTTCGGGGAGCTCCTACAATGAGCAGTTCTTC | CASSFSGSSYNEQFF
TRBJ1-1 | . | TRBV19 | TRBD1 | TGTGCCAGCAACAGGGGGGAGAACACTGAAGCTTTCTTT | CASNRGENTEAFF
TRBJ2-5 | . | TRBV7-3 | . | TGTGCCAGCAGCACGAGGGGCCAACGGGGAGAGACCCAGTACTTC | CASSTRGQRGETQYF
TRBJ1-5 | . | TRBV7-3 | . | TGTGCCAGCAGCTTAACTAGCAATCAGCCCCAGCATTTT | CASSLTSNQPQHF
TRBJ2-4 | few | TRBV25-1 | . | TGTGCCAGCAGTCCAGGAGAGGGAAACATTCAGTACTTC | CASSPGEGNIQYF
TRBJ2-4 | . | TRBV10-3 | TRBD1 | TGTGCCATTCAGGGGGATCTAGACAAAAACATTCAGTACTTC | CAIQGDLDKNIQYF
TRBJ2-5 | . | TRBV18 | . | TGTGCCAGCTCACCTTCCGGGTGGGAGACCCAGTACTTC | CASSPSGWETQYF
TRBJ2-5 | few | TRBV11-3 | TRBD1 | TGTGCCAGCAGCTCCTACCGGGACAGGGAGATGGAGACCCAGTACTTC | CASSSYRDREMETQYF
TRBJ2-5 | . | TRBV9 | TRBD2 | TGTGCCAGCAGCGGCCCAGGAAAGCGGGACCTGCAAGAGACCCAGTACTTC | CASSGPGKRDLQETQYF
TRBJ1-4 | . | TRBV5-1 | . | TGCGCCAGCAGCTCACAGGGTTCGGGTAATGAAAAACTGTTTTTT | CASSSQGSGNEKLFF
TRBJ2-1 | . | TRBV27 | TRBD2 | TGTGCCAGCAGTTTAGGGCGGGAGGGCCGGGAAAATGAGCAGTTCTTC | CASSLGREGRENEQFF
TRBJ2-1 | . | TRBV4-3 | . | TGCGCCAGCAGCCAAGATCTTGGAGTTTACAATGAGCAGTTCTTC | CASSQDLGVYNEQFF
TRBJ1-2 | . | TRBV7-9 | TRBD1 | TGTGCCAGCAGCCGCCCAGGACAGGAGAACTATGGCTACACCTTC | CASSRPGQENYGYTF
TRBJ1-2 | once | TRBV28 | TRBD1 | TGTGCCAGCAGCCAGCCGGGACAGGGGCACTATGGCTACACCTTC | CASSQPGQGHYGYTF
TRBJ2-1 | . | TRBV29-1 | TRBD2 | TGCAGCGTTGGACGAGCGGGGGTATACAATGAGCAGTTCTTC | CSVGRAGVYNEQFF
TRBJ1-2 | . | TRBV7-8 | . | TGTGCCAGCAGCCTGGACTTGTGGGGGTACACCTTC | CASSLDLWGYTF
TRBJ1-2 | . | TRBV4-1 | . | TGCGCCAGCAGCCAAGATCGAGCCAGACCTGGCTACACCTTC | CASSQDRARPGYTF
TRBJ1-2 | few | TRBV11-2 | TRBD1 | TGTGCCAGCAGCTCACAGGGGGCCGACTATGGCTACACCTTC | CASSSQGADYGYTF
TRBJ2-7 | few | TRBV6-1 | . | TGTGCCAGTGGAGGACAGCTCTACGAGCAGTACTTC | CASGGQLYEQYF
TRBJ2-2 | . | TRBV6-6 | TRBD1 | TGTGCCAGCAGTTACCGAGGGACAGGGGGTGGGGAGCTGTTTTTT | CASSYRGTGGGELFF
TRBJ2-7 | few | TRBV7-7 | TRBD2 | TGTGCTAGCAGCTTAACTAGCGGAAGCTCCTACGAGCAGTACTTC | CASSLTSGSSYEQYF
TRBJ2-3 | . | TRBV9 | TRBD2 | TGTGCCAGCAGCGTAGAGACGGGAGGTTGGTCAGATACGCAGTATTTT | CASSVETGGWSDTQYF
TRBJ2-4 | . | TRBV5-1 | . | TGCGCCAGCAGCTTGGGAGGCGGGACGAAAATAGCCAAAAACATTCAGTACTTC | CASSLGGGTKIAKNIQYF
TRBJ2-7 | . | TRBV11-2 | TRBD1 | TGTGCCAGCAGCCCCGGACAGGGCCCTTCCTACGAGCAGTACTTC | CASSPGQGPSYEQYF
TRBJ1-2 | few | TRBV28 | . | TGTGCCAGCAGCATCCCGGTTCTATATGGCTACACCTTC | CASSIPVLYGYTF
TRBJ1-4 | . | TRBV9 | . | TGTGCCAGCAGCCCACGGGCAAGAAGTAATGAAAAACTGTTTTTT | CASSPRARSNEKLFF
TRBJ1-1 | . | TRBV2 | TRBD1 | TGTGCCAGCATACCGGGACAGGGGAGGAACACTGAAGCTTTCTTT | CASIPGQGRNTEAFF
TRBJ2-7 | . | TRBV29-1 | TRBD2 | TGCAGCGCCCAGACTAGCGGGAGAGGCTACGAGCAGTACTTC | CSAQTSGRGYEQYF
TRBJ1-4 | . | TRBV27 | . | TGTGCCAGCACCCTACAGAATAGGTATGAAAAACTGTTTTTT | CASTLQNRYEKLFF
TRBJ2-1 | . | TRBV19 | TRBD1 | TGTGCCAGTAGTACCACCACTCAGGGGGCCGATGAGCAGTTCTTC | CASSTTTQGADEQFF
TRBJ2-1 | . | TRBV29-1 | . | TGCAGCGTCGGGACGGCTGGGTATGAGCAGTTCTTC | CSVGTAGYEQFF
TRBJ2-3 | . | TRBV29-1 | . | TGCAGCGTTGGGGGGTTCGGGAACACAGATACGCAGTATTTT | CSVGGFGNTDTQYF
TRBJ2-7 | . | TRBV1 | . | TGCACCCAAGCGGGACTAGCGGGACTGGGGGCCTACGAGCAGTACTTC | CTQAGLAGLGAYEQYF
TRBJ2-2 | . | TRBV6-6 | . | TGTGCCAGCAGGACTGCGAACACCGGGGAGCTGTTTTTT | CASRTANTGELFF
TRBJ2-7 | once | TRBV11-2 | . | TGTGCCAGCAGCCGCCGGGGCCTCGGTTTCTACGAGCAGTACTTC | CASSRRGLGFYEQYF
TRBJ2-3 | . | TRBV7-9 | TRBD2 | TGTGCCAGCAGCTTAAAAGAAAGGGTAGCGGGAGTGACAGATACGCAGTATTTT | CASSLKERVAGVTDTQYF
TRBJ2-1 | . | TRBV7-3 | . | TGTGCCAGCAGCTTAAAAGTAGGCTCCTACAATGAGCAGTTCTTC | CASSLKVGSYNEQFF
TRBJ2-4 | few | TRBV18 | . | TGTGCCAGCTCAGGAAGCGGGAACATTCAGTACTTC | CASSGSGNIQYF
TRBJ2-1 | . | TRBV6-6 | TRBD2 | TGTGCCAGCAGCCGACTAGCGGGAGACTATGAGCAGTTCTTC | CASSRLAGDYEQFF
TRBJ2-1 | few | TRBV7-2 | . | TGTGCCAGCAGCCTAGGTTCGGGACTGTCCTACAATGAGCAGTTCTTC | CASSLGSGLSYNEQFF
TRBJ2-7 | . | TRBV5-4 | . | TGTGCCAGCAGCCAGCAGGGGGAGCAGTACTTC | CASSQQGEQYF
TRBJ1-1 | . | TRBV4-2 | TRBD1 | TGTGCCAGCAGCCAGGGGACAGGGCGCACTGAAGCTTTCTTT | CASSQGTGRTEAFF
TRBJ2-3 | . | TRBV7-9 | . | TGTGCCAGCAGCTATCTGTGGGGGGCGACAGATACGCAGTATTTT | CASSYLWGATDTQYF
TRBJ2-1 | . | TRBV28 | . | TGTGCCAGCACTTTTCGGGCCCGCTTCAGCTCCTACAATGAGCAGTTCTTC | CASTFRARFSSYNEQFF
TRBJ1-2 | once | TRBV2 | . | TGTGCCAGCAGTGGTAGCAGCCTTAGCTACACCTTC | CASSGSSLSYTF
TRBJ2-1 | . | TRBV27 | . | TGTGCCAGCAGTCGACCCGGCTCCTACAATGAGCAGTTCTTC | CASSRPGSYNEQFF
TRBJ1-2 | . | TRBV28 | . | TGTGCCAGCACAACGGGGGCAGGGAGGAACTATGGCTACACCTTC | CASTTGAGRNYGYTF
TRBJ2-5 | . | TRBV7-3 | . | TGTGCCAGCAGCTTGGGACTCCGGGGTTGGGAGACCCAGTACTTC | CASSLGLRGWETQYF
TRBJ1-1 | . | TRBV5-4 | . | TGTGCCAGCAGCCCCGGCCCGAACACTGAAGCTTTCTTT | CASSPGPNTEAFF